This TCR beta chain was retrieved from a study of blood T cell repertoires in COVID-19. The CDR3 has 11 amino acids. Trimming pared 8 bases from V and 10 bases from J, leaving 16 bases between. CDR1 and CDR2 from the germline V gene are SQVTM and ANQGSEA. TCRdb keeps only in-frame clones here, not all; method: immunoSEQ multiplex PCR. The table lists 90,000 to 110,000 clones, roughly four fifths of them singletons, with 8.5% to 9.5% in the top ten. The J gene is TRBJ2-3, the V gene TRBV29-1; D is perhaps TRBD2 (5 bases). The sample was peripheral blood. This TCR derives from a woman in her 70s with acute or convalescent COVID-19. This CDR3 reads CSSDEGGPQYF. CDR3 nucleotides: TGCAGCTCAGATGAGGGTGGGCCGCAGTATTTT.